This TCR beta chain was documented in a study of CD8 T cells in ankylosing spondylitis. V was cut by 8 bases and J by 2 bases, with 22 bases left in between. Germline lookup yields CDR1 ENHRY and CDR2 SYGVKD. This CDR3 comprises 16 residues. One entry per CDR3 protein, called by TCRdb with MiXCR from the 5' RACE reads. The table shows roughly 140,000 distinct CDR3 sequences, with 44% occurring only once. The TCR originated in a male donor with ankylosing spondylitis. The specimen was synovial fluid, either unsorted or a sorted T cell fraction (not recorded which). This chain connects TRBV10-3 to TRBJ2-7, with a possible D match to TRBD1 (5 bases). The chain's CDR3 is CAIAPTEIPPTYEQYF. The CDR3 nucleotides are TGTGCCATCGCCCCGACAGAGATACCGCCCACCTACGAGCAGTACTTC.